This TCR beta chain is drawn from a study of blood T cell repertoires in COVID-19. Deletions cut 4 bases from V and 5 bases from J, with 10 bases between. This CDR3 has 12 amino acids. Per germline, CDR1 SGHRS and CDR2 YFSETQ. The method was immunoSEQ multiplex PCR; TCRdb's version includes in-frame clones alone and lacks a portion of them. The sample includes around 300,000 clones, 65% to 90% of them seen just once. The V and J genes are TRBV5-1 and TRBJ2-7; TRBD2 is a possible D gene (6 bases). Specimen: peripheral blood. This receptor was taken from a human donor in a cohort sampled during active COVID-19. CDR3 loop: CASSAEGNEQYF. The CDR3 nucleotides are TGCGCCAGCAGCGCGGAGGGGAACGAGCAGTACTTC.